The rows below give T cell receptor beta chains drawn from one sample of a study of Graves' ophthalmopathy and Graves' hyperthyroidism. TCRdb processed the multiplex PCR reads anew with MiXCR; each CDR3 protein has one entry. Among about 380,000 distinct CDR3 sequences, over 15% were seen once, and the ten largest hold around 7%. Sequencing input: peripheral blood. The source is a woman under 30 with stable Graves' hyperthyroidism. Both conserved end residues are part of each CDR3. D genes are given only for firm matches. A row's size may be missing; if present it is once, few, many or a size class.

v_call,j_call,cdr3_length,clone_size,d_call,cdr3_aa,cdr3_nt
TRBV5-1,TRBJ1-1,15,many,TRBD1,CASSLANRGNTEAFF,TGCGCCAGCAGCTTGGCGAACAGGGGAAACACTGAAGCTTTCTTT
TRBV5-1,TRBJ2-2,18,-,TRBD2,CASSLAPAGGVNTGELFF,TGCGCCAGCAGCTTGGCGCCAGCGGGGGGCGTGAACACCGGGGAGCTGTTTTTT
TRBV7-2,TRBJ1-1,16,-,-,CASSFSVRAGDTEAFF,TGTGCCAGCAGCTTCAGCGTCCGGGCTGGGGACACTGAAGCTTTCTTT
TRBV28,TRBJ1-1,16,many,-,CASSPTLSKWDTEAFF,TGTGCCAGCAGCCCGACACTCTCAAAATGGGACACTGAAGCTTTCTTT
TRBV20-1,TRBJ2-7,14,many,TRBD2,CSARRRGGTYEQYF,TGCAGTGCTAGACGACGGGGGGGAACCTACGAGCAGTACTTC
TRBV5-1,TRBJ1-2,17,many,-,CASSLTPGGLYVYGYTF,TGCGCCAGCAGCTTGACCCCCGGAGGGCTGTACGTATATGGCTACACCTTC
TRBV5-1,TRBJ2-2,16,many,TRBD2,CASSPRGSGPTGELFF,TGCGCCAGCAGCCCGCGGGGGAGCGGACCCACCGGGGAGCTGTTTTTT
TRBV29-1,TRBJ1-1,14,many,-,CSVEERGRYTEAFF,TGCAGCGTTGAAGAACGGGGCAGGTACACTGAAGCTTTCTTT
TRBV2,TRBJ1-1,13,many,-,CATPTGKNTEAFF,TGTGCCACCCCGACAGGAAAGAACACTGAAGCTTTCTTT
TRBV9,TRBJ2-5,14,many,-,CASSVAGDEETQYF,TGTGCCAGCAGCGTAGCCGGGGACGAAGAGACCCAGTACTTC
TRBV7-2,TRBJ1-2,11,many,-,CASSFAGGYTF,TGTGCCAGCAGCTTCGCAGGTGGCTACACCTTC